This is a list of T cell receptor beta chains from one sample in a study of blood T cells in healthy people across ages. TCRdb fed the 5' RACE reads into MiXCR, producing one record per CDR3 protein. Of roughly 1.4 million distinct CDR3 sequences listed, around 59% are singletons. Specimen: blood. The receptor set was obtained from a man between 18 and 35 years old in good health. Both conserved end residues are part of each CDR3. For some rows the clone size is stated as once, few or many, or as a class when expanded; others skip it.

CDR3aa: CASGYQGSDEQYF
abundance: once
j_gene: NA
v_gene: TRBV12-5

CDR3aa: CASSQDRPAVTQYF
abundance: few
j_gene: TRBJ2-5
v_gene: TRBV4-3

CDR3aa: CASSPTIGGPPYNEQFF
abundance: NA
j_gene: TRBJ2-1
v_gene: TRBV5-1

CDR3aa: CASYLEAYGYTF
abundance: few
j_gene: TRBJ1-2
v_gene: TRBV10-3

CDR3aa: CASSQAGGLGGSPLHF
abundance: once
j_gene: TRBJ1-6
v_gene: TRBV3-1

CDR3aa: CASSEYGLSSEAFF
abundance: NA
j_gene: TRBJ1-1
v_gene: TRBV25-1

CDR3aa: CASRLQGKYGYTF
abundance: few
j_gene: TRBJ1-2
v_gene: TRBV12-3/TRBV12-4

CDR3aa: CASSLGLADSSYNEQFF
abundance: NA
j_gene: TRBJ2-1
v_gene: TRBV5-6

CDR3aa: CSARTSGGSRAYYEQYF
abundance: few
j_gene: TRBJ2-7
v_gene: TRBV20-1

CDR3aa: CASNHQRTSTDTQYF
abundance: NA
j_gene: TRBJ2-3
v_gene: TRBV4-1

CDR3aa: CASSQTGTGGGGYTF
abundance: NA
j_gene: TRBJ1-2
v_gene: TRBV7-9

CDR3aa: CASSFKGAQPQHF
abundance: once
j_gene: TRBJ1-5
v_gene: TRBV7-9

CDR3aa: CASSYGGGPENEQFF
abundance: NA
j_gene: TRBJ2-1
v_gene: TRBV6-5

CDR3aa: CASSLFPAPAYEQYF
abundance: NA
j_gene: TRBJ2-7
v_gene: TRBV27

CDR3aa: CASSSPPPGTQYF
abundance: NA
j_gene: TRBJ2-5
v_gene: TRBV6-1

CDR3aa: CASSLATARETEAFF
abundance: NA
j_gene: TRBJ1-1
v_gene: TRBV7-8

CDR3aa: CASSFLERQPQHF
abundance: NA
j_gene: TRBJ1-5
v_gene: TRBV12-3/TRBV12-4

CDR3aa: CASSFLPGLNIQYF
abundance: few
j_gene: TRBJ2-4
v_gene: TRBV12-3/TRBV12-4

CDR3aa: CSVEAGGEEDEQYF
abundance: NA
j_gene: NA
v_gene: TRBV29-1

CDR3aa: CASPRETSYEQYF
abundance: NA
j_gene: TRBJ2-7
v_gene: TRBV18

CDR3aa: CAIAKTSEANIQYF
abundance: NA
j_gene: NA
v_gene: TRBV10-3

CDR3aa: CASSPQTGMSDTQYF
abundance: few
j_gene: TRBJ2-3
v_gene: TRBV7-2

CDR3aa: CASSLGGSLNEKLFF
abundance: NA
j_gene: TRBJ1-4
v_gene: TRBV7-2

CDR3aa: CASSLRTGETEQYF
abundance: NA
j_gene: TRBJ2-7
v_gene: TRBV7-2

CDR3aa: CASSVYGENYGYTF
abundance: few
j_gene: TRBJ1-2
v_gene: TRBV6-1

CDR3aa: CASSGFDYNEQFF
abundance: NA
j_gene: TRBJ2-1
v_gene: TRBV10-1

CDR3aa: CASSSPSWLTGGYTF
abundance: NA
j_gene: TRBJ1-2
v_gene: TRBV7-9

CDR3aa: CASSDRFSYNEQYF
abundance: once
j_gene: NA
v_gene: TRBV9

CDR3aa: CASSSPFGGNTGELFF
abundance: NA
j_gene: TRBJ2-2
v_gene: TRBV5-6

CDR3aa: CASRVSGDRNYEQYF
abundance: NA
j_gene: TRBJ2-7
v_gene: TRBV28

CDR3aa: CSVESAAGAQIEQFF
abundance: NA
j_gene: TRBJ2-1
v_gene: TRBV29-1

CDR3aa: CASTRRQTGATGTYNEQFF
abundance: NA
j_gene: TRBJ2-1
v_gene: TRBV12-3/TRBV12-4

CDR3aa: CASSSNPGKRRSNQPQHF
abundance: NA
j_gene: TRBJ1-5
v_gene: TRBV6-2/TRBV6-3

CDR3aa: CSARASGRLGGSSYNEQYF
abundance: NA
j_gene: NA
v_gene: TRBV20-1

CDR3aa: CASSAKWKGPPYEQYF
abundance: NA
j_gene: NA
v_gene: TRBV4-2

CDR3aa: CAISWTSETSTDTQYF
abundance: NA
j_gene: TRBJ2-3
v_gene: TRBV10-3

CDR3aa: CASSYNLDTQYF
abundance: NA
j_gene: TRBJ2-3
v_gene: TRBV6-6

CDR3aa: CASSLAETGVGNEQFF
abundance: NA
j_gene: TRBJ2-1
v_gene: TRBV5-1

CDR3aa: CASSYSIPTAAQYF
abundance: NA
j_gene: TRBJ2-3
v_gene: TRBV6-2/TRBV6-3

CDR3aa: CASSTGDRGREKLFF
abundance: NA
j_gene: TRBJ1-4
v_gene: TRBV5-1

CDR3aa: CSIYRANTDTQYF
abundance: few
j_gene: TRBJ2-3
v_gene: TRBV29-1

CDR3aa: CASRLTGGGQPQHF
abundance: NA
j_gene: TRBJ1-5
v_gene: TRBV7-8

CDR3aa: CASSLSIQDRALYGYTF
abundance: NA
j_gene: TRBJ1-2
v_gene: TRBV27

CDR3aa: CSAPRTSSYEQYF
abundance: NA
j_gene: TRBJ2-7
v_gene: TRBV20-1

CDR3aa: CASSLGTASGEQYF
abundance: NA
j_gene: TRBJ2-5
v_gene: TRBV12-3/TRBV12-4

CDR3aa: CASSQDFRGARDTQYF
abundance: NA
j_gene: TRBJ2-3
v_gene: TRBV4-1

CDR3aa: CSAKGTAYEQYF
abundance: few
j_gene: TRBJ2-7
v_gene: TRBV20-1

CDR3aa: CASSQELAGDNEQFF
abundance: few
j_gene: TRBJ2-1
v_gene: TRBV3-1

CDR3aa: CASEPLRDRGLILYGYTF
abundance: NA
j_gene: TRBJ1-2
v_gene: TRBV2